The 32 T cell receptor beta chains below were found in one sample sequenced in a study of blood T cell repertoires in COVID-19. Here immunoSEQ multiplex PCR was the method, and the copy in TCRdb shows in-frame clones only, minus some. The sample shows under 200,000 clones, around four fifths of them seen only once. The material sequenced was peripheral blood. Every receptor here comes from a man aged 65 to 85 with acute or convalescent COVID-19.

CDR3 in amino acids: CASSDVFTGSGYTF. The CDR3 nucleotides read TGTGCCAGCAGTGACGTTTTTACAGGGTCTGGCTACACCTTC. This chain links TRBV6-4 with TRBJ1-2; tentatively, D is TRBD1 (6 bases). Looked up from germline, CDR1 is MRHNA and CDR2 is SNTAGT. This CDR3 has 14 amino acids. V was pared by 2 bases and J by 7 bases, with 14 bases between.

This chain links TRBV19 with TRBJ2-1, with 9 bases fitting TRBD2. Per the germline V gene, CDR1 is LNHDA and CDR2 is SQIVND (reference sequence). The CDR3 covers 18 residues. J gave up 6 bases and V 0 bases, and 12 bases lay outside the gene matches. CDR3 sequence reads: CASSIEGNIAGDRNEQFF. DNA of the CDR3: TGTGCCAGTAGTATAGAAGGGAATATAGCGGGAGACCGCAATGAGCAGTTCTTC.

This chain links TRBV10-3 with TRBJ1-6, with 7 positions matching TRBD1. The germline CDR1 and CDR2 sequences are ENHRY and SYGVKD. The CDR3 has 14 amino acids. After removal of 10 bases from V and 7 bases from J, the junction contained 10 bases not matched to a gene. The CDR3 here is CATTSGTVNSPLHF. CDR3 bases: TGTGCCACCACATCCGGGACAGTAAATTCACCCCTCCACTTT.

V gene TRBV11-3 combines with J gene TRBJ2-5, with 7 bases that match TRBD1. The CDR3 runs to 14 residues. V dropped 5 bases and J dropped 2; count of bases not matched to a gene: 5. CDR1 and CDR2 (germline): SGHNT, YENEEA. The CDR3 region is CASSIGTDQETQYF. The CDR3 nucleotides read TGTGCCAGCAGCATTGGGACAGATCAAGAGACCCAGTACTTC. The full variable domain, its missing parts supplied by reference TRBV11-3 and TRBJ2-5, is EAGVVQSPRYKIIEKKQPVAFWCNPISGHNTLYWYLQNLGQGPELLIRYENEEAVDDSQLPKDRFSAERLKGVDSTLKIQPAELGDSAVYLCASSIGTDQETQYFGPGTRLLVL.

The CDR3 nucleotides read TGTGCCAGCAGTGCGACAGGGTCTATCGGCCTGGGGGAGCTGTTTTTT. Its translation: CASSATGSIGLGELFF. The chain links TRBV7-6 to TRBJ2-2, with 7 positions matching TRBD1. This CDR3 region has 16 residues. Trimming at V came to 6 bases and at J to 8 bases, leaving 15 bases not matched to a gene. Germline V gene data show CDR1 as SGHVS and CDR2 as FNYEAQ.

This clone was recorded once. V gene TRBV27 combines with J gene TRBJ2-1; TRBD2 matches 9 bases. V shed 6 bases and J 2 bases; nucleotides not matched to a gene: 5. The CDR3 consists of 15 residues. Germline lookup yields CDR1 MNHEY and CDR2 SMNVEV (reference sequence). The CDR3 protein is CASRKTSGPYNEQFF. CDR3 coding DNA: TGTGCCAGCAGGAAAACTAGCGGGCCCTACAATGAGCAGTTCTTC.

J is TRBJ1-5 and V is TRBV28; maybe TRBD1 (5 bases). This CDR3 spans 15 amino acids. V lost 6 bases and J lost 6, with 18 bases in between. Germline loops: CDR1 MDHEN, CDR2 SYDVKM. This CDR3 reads CASRPLGRGGQPQHF. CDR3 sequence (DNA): TGTGCCAGCAGGCCTTTAGGGAGGGGAGGTCAGCCCCAGCATTTT.

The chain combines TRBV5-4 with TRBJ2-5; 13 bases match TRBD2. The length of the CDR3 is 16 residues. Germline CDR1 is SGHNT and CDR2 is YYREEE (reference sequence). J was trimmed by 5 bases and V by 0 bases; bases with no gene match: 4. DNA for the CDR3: TGTGCCAGCAGCTTGGTGACTAGCGGGGGGCGGGAGACCCAGTACTTC. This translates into CASSLVTSGGRETQYF.

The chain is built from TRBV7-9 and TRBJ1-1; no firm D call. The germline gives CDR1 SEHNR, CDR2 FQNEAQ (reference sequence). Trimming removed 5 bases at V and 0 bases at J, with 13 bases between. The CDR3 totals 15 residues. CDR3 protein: CASSPDLGLNTEAFF. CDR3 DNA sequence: TGTGCCAGCAGCCCCGACTTAGGTCTGAACACTGAAGCTTTCTTT. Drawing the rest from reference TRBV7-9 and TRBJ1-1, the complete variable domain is DTGVSQNPRHKITKRGQNVTFRCDPISEHNRLYWYRQTLGQGPEFLTYFQNEAQLEKSRLLSDRFSAERPKGSFSTLEIQRTEQGDSAMYLCASSPDLGLNTEAFFGQGTRLTVV.

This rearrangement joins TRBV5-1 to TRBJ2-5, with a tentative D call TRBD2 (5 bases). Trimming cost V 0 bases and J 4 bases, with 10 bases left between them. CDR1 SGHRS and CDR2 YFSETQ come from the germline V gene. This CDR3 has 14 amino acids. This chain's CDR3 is CASSLAGVLETQYF. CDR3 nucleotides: TGCGCCAGCAGCTTGGCCGGGGTGCTAGAGACCCAGTACTTC.

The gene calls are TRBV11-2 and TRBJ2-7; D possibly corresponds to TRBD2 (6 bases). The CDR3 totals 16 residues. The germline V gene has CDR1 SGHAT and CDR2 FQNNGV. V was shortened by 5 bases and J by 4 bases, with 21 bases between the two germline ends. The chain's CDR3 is CASSPSLLAGRYEQYF. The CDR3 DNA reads TGTGCCAGCAGCCCCTCGCTACTCGCAGGGAGGTACGAGCAGTACTTC.

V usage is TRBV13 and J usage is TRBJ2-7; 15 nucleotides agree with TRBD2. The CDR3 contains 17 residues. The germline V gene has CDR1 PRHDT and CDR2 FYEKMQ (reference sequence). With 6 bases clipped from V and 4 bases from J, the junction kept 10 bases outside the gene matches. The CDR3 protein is CASSIRTSGRVGYEQYF. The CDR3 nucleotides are TGTGCCAGCAGTATCCGGACTAGCGGGAGGGTTGGTTACGAGCAGTACTTC.

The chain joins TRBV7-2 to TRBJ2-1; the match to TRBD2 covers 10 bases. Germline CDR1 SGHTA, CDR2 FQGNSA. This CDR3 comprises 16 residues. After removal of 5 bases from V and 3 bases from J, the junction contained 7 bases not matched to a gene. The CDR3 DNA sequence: TGTGCCAGCAGCCTCCGGACTAGCGGACACTACAATGAGCAGTTCTTC. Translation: CASSLRTSGHYNEQFF.

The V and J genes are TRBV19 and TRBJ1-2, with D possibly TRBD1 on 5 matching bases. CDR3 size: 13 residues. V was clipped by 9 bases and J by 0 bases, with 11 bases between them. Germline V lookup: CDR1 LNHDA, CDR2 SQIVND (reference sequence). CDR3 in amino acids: CASRAGTNYGYTF. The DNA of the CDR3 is TGTGCCAGCAGAGCAGGGACTAACTATGGCTACACCTTC.

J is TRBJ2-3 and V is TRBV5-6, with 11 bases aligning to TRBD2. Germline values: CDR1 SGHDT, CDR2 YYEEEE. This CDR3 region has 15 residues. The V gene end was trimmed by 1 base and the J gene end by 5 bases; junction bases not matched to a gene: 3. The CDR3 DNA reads TGTGCCAGCAGCTTGCTAGGACTAGCGGGAGATACGCAGTATTTT. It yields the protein CASSLLGLAGDTQYF.

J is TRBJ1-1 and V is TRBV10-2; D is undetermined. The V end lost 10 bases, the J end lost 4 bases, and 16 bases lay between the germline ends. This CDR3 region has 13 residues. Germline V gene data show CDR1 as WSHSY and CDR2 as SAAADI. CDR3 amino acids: CAIGNGPGTEAFF. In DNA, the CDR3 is TGCGCCATCGGGAATGGACCCGGCACTGAAGCTTTCTTT.

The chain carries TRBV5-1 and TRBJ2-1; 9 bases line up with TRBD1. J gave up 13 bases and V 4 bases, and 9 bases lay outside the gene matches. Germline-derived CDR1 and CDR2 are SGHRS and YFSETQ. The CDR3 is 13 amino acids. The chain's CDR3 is CASSQGQGIYQFF. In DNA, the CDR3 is TGCGCCAGCAGCCAGGGACAGGGTATCTACCAGTTCTTC.

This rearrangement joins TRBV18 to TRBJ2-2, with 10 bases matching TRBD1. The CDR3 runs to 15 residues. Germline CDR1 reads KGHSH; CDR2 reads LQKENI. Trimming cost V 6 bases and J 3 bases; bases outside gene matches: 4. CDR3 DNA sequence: TGTGCCAGCTCCCAGACAGGGGGCTACACCGGGGAGCTGTTTTTT. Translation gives CASSQTGGYTGELFF.

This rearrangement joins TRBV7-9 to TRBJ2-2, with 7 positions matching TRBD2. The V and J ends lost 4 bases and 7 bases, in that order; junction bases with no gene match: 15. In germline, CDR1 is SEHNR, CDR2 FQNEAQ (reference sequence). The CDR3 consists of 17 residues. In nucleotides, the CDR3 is TGTGCCAGCAGCTCTTCTAGCGGAGCCTGGTATAGCGGGGAGCTGTTTTTT. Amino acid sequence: CASSSSSGAWYSGELFF.

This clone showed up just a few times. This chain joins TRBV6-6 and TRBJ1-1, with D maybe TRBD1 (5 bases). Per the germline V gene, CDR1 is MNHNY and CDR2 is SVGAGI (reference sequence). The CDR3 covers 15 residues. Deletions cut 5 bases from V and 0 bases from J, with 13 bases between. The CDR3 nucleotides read TGTGCCAGCAGTCCGCCAGGGATAATGAACACTGAAGCTTTCTTT. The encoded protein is CASSPPGIMNTEAFF.

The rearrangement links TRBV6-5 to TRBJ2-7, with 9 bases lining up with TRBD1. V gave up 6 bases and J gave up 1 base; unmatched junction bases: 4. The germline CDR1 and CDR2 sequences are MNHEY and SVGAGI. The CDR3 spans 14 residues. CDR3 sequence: CASRDRGGSYEQYF. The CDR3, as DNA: TGTGCCAGCAGGGACAGGGGCGGGTCCTACGAGCAGTACTTC.

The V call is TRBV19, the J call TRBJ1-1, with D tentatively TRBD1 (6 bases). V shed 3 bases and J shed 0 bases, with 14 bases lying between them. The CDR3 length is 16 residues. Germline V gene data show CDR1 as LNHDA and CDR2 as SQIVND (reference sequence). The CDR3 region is CASSMSGVPMNTEAFF. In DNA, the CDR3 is TGTGCCAGTAGTATGTCAGGGGTCCCTATGAACACTGAAGCTTTCTTT.

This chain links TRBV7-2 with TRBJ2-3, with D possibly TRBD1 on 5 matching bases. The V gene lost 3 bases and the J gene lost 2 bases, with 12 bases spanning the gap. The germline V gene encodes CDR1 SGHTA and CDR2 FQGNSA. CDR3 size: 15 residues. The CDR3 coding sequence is TGTGCCAGCAGCTTGGGTAGACAGACCACAGATACGCAGTATTTT. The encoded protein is CASSLGRQTTDTQYF.

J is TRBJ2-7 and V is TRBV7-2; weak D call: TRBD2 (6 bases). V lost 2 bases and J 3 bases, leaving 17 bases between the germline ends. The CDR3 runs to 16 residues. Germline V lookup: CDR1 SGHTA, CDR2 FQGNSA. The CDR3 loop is CASSLSGLTSLYEQYF. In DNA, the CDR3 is TGTGCCAGCAGCTTATCGGGACTGACGTCTCTCTACGAGCAGTACTTC.

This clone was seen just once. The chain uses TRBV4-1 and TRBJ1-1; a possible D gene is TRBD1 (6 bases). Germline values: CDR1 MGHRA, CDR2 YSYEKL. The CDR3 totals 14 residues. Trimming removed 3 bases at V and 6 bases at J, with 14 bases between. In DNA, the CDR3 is TGCGCCAGCAGCCACGCCGGGACAATGTCTGAAGCTTTCTTT. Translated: CASSHAGTMSEAFF.

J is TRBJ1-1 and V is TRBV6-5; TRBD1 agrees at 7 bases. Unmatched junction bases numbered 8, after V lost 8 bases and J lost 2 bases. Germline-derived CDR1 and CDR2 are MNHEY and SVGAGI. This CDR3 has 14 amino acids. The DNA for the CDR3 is TGTGCCAGCGCTCGACAGGGTAGAAACACTGAAGCTTTCTTT. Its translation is CASARQGRNTEAFF.

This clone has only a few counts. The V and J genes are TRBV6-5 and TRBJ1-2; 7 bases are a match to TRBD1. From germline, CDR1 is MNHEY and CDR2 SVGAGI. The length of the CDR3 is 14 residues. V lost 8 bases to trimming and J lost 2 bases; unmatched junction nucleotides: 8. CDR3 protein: CASARDRKNYGYTF. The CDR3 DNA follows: TGTGCCAGCGCCAGGGACAGAAAAAACTATGGCTACACCTTC.

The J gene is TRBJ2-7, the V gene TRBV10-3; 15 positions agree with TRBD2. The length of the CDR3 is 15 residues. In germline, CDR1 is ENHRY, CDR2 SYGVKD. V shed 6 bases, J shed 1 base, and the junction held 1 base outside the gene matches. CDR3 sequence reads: CAIRGLAGGSYEQYF. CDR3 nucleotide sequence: TGTGCCATCAGGGGACTAGCGGGGGGATCCTACGAGCAGTACTTC.

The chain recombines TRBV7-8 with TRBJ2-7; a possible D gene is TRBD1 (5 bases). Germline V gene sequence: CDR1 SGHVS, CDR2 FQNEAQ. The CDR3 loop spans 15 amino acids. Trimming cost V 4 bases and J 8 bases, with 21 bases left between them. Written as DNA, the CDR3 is TGTGCCAGCAGCTCCCCAGGGCAGGCAACTCTGAAGCAGTACTTC. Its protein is CASSSPGQATLKQYF.

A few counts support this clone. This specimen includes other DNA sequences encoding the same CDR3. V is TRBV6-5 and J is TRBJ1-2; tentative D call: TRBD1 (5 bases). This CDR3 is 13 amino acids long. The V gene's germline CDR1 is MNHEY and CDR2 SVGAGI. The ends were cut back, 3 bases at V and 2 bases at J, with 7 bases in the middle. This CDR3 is CASSYGGNYGYTF. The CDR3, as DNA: TGTGCCAGCAGTTATGGGGGGAACTATGGCTACACCTTC.

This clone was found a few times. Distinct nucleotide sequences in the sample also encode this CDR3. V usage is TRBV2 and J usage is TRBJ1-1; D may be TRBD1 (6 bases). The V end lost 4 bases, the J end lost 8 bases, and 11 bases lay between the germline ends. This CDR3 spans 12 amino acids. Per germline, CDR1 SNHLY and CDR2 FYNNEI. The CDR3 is CASSATGTEAFF. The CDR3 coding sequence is TGTGCCAGCAGTGCGACAGGAACGGAAGCTTTCTTT.

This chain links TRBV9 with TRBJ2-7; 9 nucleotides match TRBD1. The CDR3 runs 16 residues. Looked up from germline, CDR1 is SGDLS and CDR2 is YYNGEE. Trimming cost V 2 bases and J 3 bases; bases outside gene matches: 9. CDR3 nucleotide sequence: TGTGCCAGCAGCGTGAGGCCCCGGGACAGGGACTACGAGCAGTACTTC. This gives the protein CASSVRPRDRDYEQYF.